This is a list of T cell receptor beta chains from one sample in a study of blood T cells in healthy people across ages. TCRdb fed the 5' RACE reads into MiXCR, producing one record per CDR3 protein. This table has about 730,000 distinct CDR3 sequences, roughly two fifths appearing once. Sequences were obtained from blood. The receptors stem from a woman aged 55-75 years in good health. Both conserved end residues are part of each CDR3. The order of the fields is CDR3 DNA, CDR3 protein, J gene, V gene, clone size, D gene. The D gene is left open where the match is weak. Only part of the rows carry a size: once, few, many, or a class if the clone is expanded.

TGCGCCAGCAGCCCGTCTGCGGTTGCTGAAAAACTGTTTTTT	CASSPSAVAEKLFF	TRBJ1-4	TRBV4-3	NA	NA
TGTGCCAGCAGCTTAGGACAGAGTGGCAATCAGCCCCAGCATTTT	CASSLGQSGNQPQHF	TRBJ1-5	TRBV7-9	many	NA
TGCGCCAGCAGTTCCGGGACTAGGAAGGATGAGCAGTTCTTC	CASSSGTRKDEQFF	TRBJ2-1	TRBV5-1	NA	TRBD2
TGCAGTGCTAGAGTTTCAGGGGCGCGGGGAAACACCATATATTTT	CSARVSGARGNTIYF	TRBJ1-3	TRBV20-1	NA	NA
TGTGCCAGCAGTTCCGTGGGGACAGGTCGTACTGAAGCTTTCTTT	CASSSVGTGRTEAFF	TRBJ1-1	TRBV7-2	few	TRBD1
TGTGCCAGCAGGCCAAACGGACAGGGTCACATTGAGCAGTTCTTC	CASRPNGQGHIEQFF	TRBJ2-1	TRBV7-8	NA	TRBD1
TGTGCCAGCAGTGTTCAGGACAGGGTGTTGGGCTACACCTTC	CASSVQDRVLGYTF	TRBJ1-2	TRBV12-3/TRBV12-4	NA	TRBD1
TGTGCCAGCAGCGTTTCAACTAGCGGGAGGGCCTCTGGGGCCAACGTCCTGACTTTC	CASSVSTSGRASGANVLTF	TRBJ2-6	TRBV9	few	TRBD2
TGCAGCGTTGAAATACCGTCCACTGAAGCTTTCTTT	CSVEIPSTEAFF	TRBJ1-1	TRBV29-1	NA	NA
TGTGCCACGTTAAGGCCGGGAGGGCCGGGTCAAGAGACCCAGTACTTC	CATLRPGGPGQETQYF	TRBJ2-5	TRBV15	few	TRBD2
TGTGCCAGCAGTTTATCGGGAACCGGGGCCAACGTCCTGACTTTC	CASSLSGTGANVLTF	TRBJ2-6	TRBV5-1	many	NA
TGTGCCAGCAGCCCGTCGGGGGTTGTAAGCACAGATACGCAGTATTTT	CASSPSGVVSTDTQYF	TRBJ2-3	TRBV11-2	few	NA
TGTGCCAGCAGCTTTAGGTCAGTCAACCCTGGGGCCAACGTCCTGACTTTC	CASSFRSVNPGANVLTF	TRBJ2-6	TRBV5-6	NA	NA
TGTGCCATCAGTGGGACAGGGGAGGACTCACCCCTCCACTTT	CAISGTGEDSPLHF	TRBJ1-6	TRBV10-3	few	TRBD1
TGTGCCAGCAACCTCCGCCCGGACTCCTCAGGGACCCAGTACTTC	CASNLRPDSSGTQYF	TRBJ2-5	TRBV28	NA	NA